These 14 T cell receptor beta chains originate from one sample sequenced in a study of a mutant IDH1 vaccine in newly diagnosed glioma. Sequencing used immunoSEQ multiplex PCR; TCRdb keeps in-frame clones, though not all of them. In the table there are fewer than 75,000 clones, approximately 84% of which are singletons. The antigens for these receptors are not known. Time point defined: week 11, during vaccination. Vaccinated patients received 300 ug of mutant IDH1 20-mer peptide per dose, with topical imiquimod. Sequenced here: PBMCs, sampled from a glioma patient whose treatment included an IDH1 peptide vaccine. These receptors all come from a woman aged 45-65 years with glioma.

V is TRBV2 and J is TRBJ1-5; D not certain. The V gene lost 7 bases and the J gene lost 5 bases, with 12 bases spanning the gap. CDR1 and CDR2 from the germline V gene are SNHLY and FYNNEI. This CDR3 has 13 amino acids. CDR3 in DNA: TGTGCCAGCAAATGGACGGCGGATCAGCCCCAGCATTTT. Its protein is CASKWTADQPQHF.

The CDR3, as DNA: TGTGCCAGCAGTTTTCCACAGGGGGCGAGTAACTATGGCTACACCTTC. Its protein is CASSFPQGASNYGYTF. V gene TRBV28 combines with J gene TRBJ1-2; TRBD1 matches 9 bases. Germline-derived CDR1 and CDR2 are MDHEN and SYDVKM. The CDR3 has 16 residues. The V segment lost 3 bases and the J segment 1 base; nucleotides outside the gene matches: 6.

The J gene is TRBJ2-5, the V gene TRBV29-1; 14 bases map to TRBD2. The CDR3 loop spans 15 amino acids. Germline V gene data show CDR1 as SQVTM and CDR2 as ANQGSEA. J lost 1 base, V lost 4 bases, and 2 bases had no gene match. CDR3 in amino acids: CSVGTSGGSQETQYF. CDR3 sequence (DNA): TGCAGCGTTGGGACTAGCGGGGGGTCCCAAGAGACCCAGTACTTC.

V and J are TRBV18 and TRBJ2-7; D might be TRBD1 (6 bases). CDR3 length equals 14 residues. The V gene's germline CDR1 is KGHSH and CDR2 LQKENI. The ends were cut back, 1 base at V and 6 bases at J, with 13 bases in the middle. CDR3 DNA: TGTGCCAGCTCACCACGGGCAGGGGTGGGCGAGCAGTACTTC. This codes for CASSPRAGVGEQYF.

The CDR3 reads CASSQLTGYGYTF. The CDR3 nucleotides read TGCGCCAGCAGCCAGCTCACGGGCTATGGCTACACCTTC. The chain couples TRBV4-1 to TRBJ1-2; D remains unclear. The germline gives CDR1 MGHRA, CDR2 YSYEKL. V lost 3 bases and J 4 bases, leaving 9 bases between the germline ends. This CDR3 comprises 13 residues.

The V call is TRBV13, the J call TRBJ2-1; TRBD1 matches 11 bases. The CDR3 covers 16 residues. V gave up 5 bases and J gave up 2 bases; unmatched junction bases: 5. The germline CDR1 and CDR2 sequences are PRHDT and FYEKMQ (reference sequence). The CDR3 sequence is CASSPAGQGAYNEQFF. CDR3 sequence (DNA): TGTGCCAGCAGCCCAGCGGGACAGGGGGCCTACAATGAGCAGTTCTTC.

The table lists this clone with a few counts. CDR3: CASSLVGGVSNTEAFF. The CDR3, as DNA: TGCGCCAGCAGCTTGGTAGGGGGCGTATCGAACACTGAAGCTTTCTTT. V and J are TRBV5-1 and TRBJ1-1; 7 nucleotides line up with TRBD1. The germline gives CDR1 SGHRS, CDR2 YFSETQ. The CDR3 length is 16 residues. V shed 0 bases, J shed 1 base, and the junction held 6 bases outside the gene matches.

This clone has just a few counts. The rearrangement uses TRBV5-6 and TRBJ1-2; a weak D match, TRBD1 (6 bases). The CDR3 spans 13 residues. Per germline, CDR1 SGHDT and CDR2 YYEEEE. Trimming cost V 5 bases and J 4 bases, with 12 bases left between them. The CDR3 DNA follows: TGTGCCAGCAGTTACAGGGTCGGCTATGGCTACACCTTC. Encoded protein: CASSYRVGYGYTF.

This clone was counted a single time. The chain couples TRBV6-6 to TRBJ1-4; 9 positions agree with TRBD1. The CDR3 sequence is 15 residues long. From germline, CDR1 is MNHNY and CDR2 SVGAGI (reference sequence). After removal of 7 bases from V and 3 bases from J, the junction contained 6 bases not matched to a gene. CDR3: CASTFRTGANEKLFF. The DNA for the CDR3 is TGTGCCAGCACCTTCAGGACAGGGGCTAATGAAAAACTGTTTTTT.

This sequence joins TRBV7-9 and TRBJ2-7, with 7 nucleotides matching TRBD1. The germline V gene has CDR1 SEHNR and CDR2 FQNEAQ (reference sequence). This CDR3 region has 14 residues. Trimming took 5 bases from V and 4 from J; bases not matched to a gene: 8. In nucleotides, the CDR3 is TGTGCCAGCAGCCGGGTGGGACAGCTTTACGAGCAGTACTTC. It translates to CASSRVGQLYEQYF.

The V call is TRBV27, the J call TRBJ2-3; D may be TRBD2 (6 bases). Trimming cost V 0 bases and J 3 bases, with 13 bases left between them. Germline lookup yields CDR1 MNHEY and CDR2 SMNVEV (reference sequence). The CDR3 sequence is 16 residues long. The CDR3 spells CASSLSSLAKTDTQYF. For the CDR3, the DNA is TGTGCCAGCAGTTTATCGAGTCTAGCGAAAACAGATACGCAGTATTTT.

J is TRBJ2-5 and V is TRBV29-1; 7 nucleotides align to TRBD1. Trimming at V came to 4 bases and at J to 2 bases, leaving 7 bases not matched to a gene. Germline V CDR1 and CDR2: SQVTM, ANQGSEA. This CDR3 has 14 amino acids. The CDR3 is CSVGTTGEQETQYF. The CDR3 DNA is TGCAGCGTTGGCACTACAGGGGAACAAGAGACCCAGTACTTC.

V is TRBV27 and J is TRBJ1-5; 7 bases align to TRBD1. Per the germline V gene, CDR1 is MNHEY and CDR2 is SMNVEV (reference sequence). The CDR3 sequence is 15 residues long. V lost 8 bases and J lost 2; bases outside the gene matches: 9. The CDR3 is CASVKTGLGNQPQHF. In DNA form, the CDR3 reads TGTGCCAGCGTCAAGACAGGGTTGGGCAATCAGCCCCAGCATTTT.

V is TRBV27 and J is TRBJ2-2; TRBD1 matches at 8 bases. CDR3 size: 14 residues. The V segment lost 5 bases and the J segment 5 bases; nucleotides outside the gene matches: 4. The germline V gene has CDR1 MNHEY and CDR2 SMNVEV (reference sequence). CDR3 residues: CASSATGGTGELFF. The CDR3 DNA follows: TGTGCCAGCAGTGCCACAGGGGGAACCGGGGAGCTGTTTTTT.